This T cell receptor beta chain was retrieved from a study of blood T cell repertoires in COVID-19. The CDR3 loop spans 15 amino acids. The V segment lost 6 bases and the J segment 0 bases; nucleotides outside the gene matches: 8. Looked up from germline, CDR1 is LGHDT and CDR2 is YNNKEL (reference sequence). In the study's own analysis: Counts of nucleated cells, estimated from reference gene primer amplification, were obtained. The data were produced by immunoSEQ multiplex PCR, yet TCRdb's version contains in-frame clones alone and is incomplete. V and J calls and clone size are as listed in that table; D and trimming were resolved from the DNA. The sample lists about 200,000 clones, more than 70% occurring once.

What was sequenced was peripheral blood. This rearrangement joins TRBV3-1 (or the pseudogene TRBV3-2) to TRBJ2-7; TRBD2 aligns across 7 bases. The sequence was obtained from a woman aged 80 or over with active or convalescent COVID-19. The CDR3 DNA is TGTGCCAGCAGTTTACTAGCGTTGAGCTCCTACGAGCAGTACTTC. This sequence encodes CASSLLALSSYEQYF.